This section outlines one T cell receptor (beta chain) sequence together with its context. The antigen is unknown. This specimen comes from a study of cytomegalovirus exposure and HLA in healthy donors. General study findings and limits: Sequencing had likely introduced a cluster of highly shared sequence variants as an artifact. TRBV6-2, TRBV6-3 and other indistinguishable V segments were excluded. Being productive about 87% or about 30% of the time was typical of most TCR beta V segments in an earlier analysis.

This CDR3 is 15 amino acids long. V lost 3 bases to trimming and J lost 0 bases, with 11 bases between them. Looked up from germline, CDR1 is ENHRY and CDR2 is SYGVKD. PCR involved 60 Vbeta and 13 Jbeta primers. The repertoire was sequenced with immunoSEQ multiplex PCR; TCRdb's copy has only in-frame clones and lacks some. The table has 150,000 to 200,000 clones, approximately 79% seen once. Sequenced sample: PBMCs. The V and J genes are TRBV10-3 and TRBJ1-1; possibly TRBD1 for D (5 bases). The TCR was taken from a man aged 40-55 years in good health and CMV-seropositive. Here the CDR3 DNA reads TGTGCCATCAGTGATTCAGGGTGGATGAACACTGAAGCTTTCTTT. It yields the protein CAISDSGWMNTEAFF.